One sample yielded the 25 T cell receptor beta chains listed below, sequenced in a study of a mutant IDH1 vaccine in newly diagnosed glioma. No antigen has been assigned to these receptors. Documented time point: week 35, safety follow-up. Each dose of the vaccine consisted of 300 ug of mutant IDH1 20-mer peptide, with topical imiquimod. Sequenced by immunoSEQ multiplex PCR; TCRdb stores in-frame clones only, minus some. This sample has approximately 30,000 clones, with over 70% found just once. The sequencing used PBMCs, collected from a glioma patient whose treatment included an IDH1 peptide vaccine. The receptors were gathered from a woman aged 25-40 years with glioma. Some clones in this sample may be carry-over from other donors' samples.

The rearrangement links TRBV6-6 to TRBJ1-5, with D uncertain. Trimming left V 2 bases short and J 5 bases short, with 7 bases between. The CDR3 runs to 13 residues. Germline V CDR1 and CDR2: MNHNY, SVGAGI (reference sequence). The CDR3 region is CASSYRADQPQHF. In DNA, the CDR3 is TGTGCCAGCAGTTACAGGGCAGATCAGCCCCAGCATTTT.

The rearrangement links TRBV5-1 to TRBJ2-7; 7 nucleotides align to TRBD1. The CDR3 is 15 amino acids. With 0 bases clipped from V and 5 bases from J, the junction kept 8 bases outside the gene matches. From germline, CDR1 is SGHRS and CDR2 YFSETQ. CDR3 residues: CASSLGFGTVDEQYF. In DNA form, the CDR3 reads TGCGCCAGCAGCTTGGGTTTCGGGACAGTCGACGAGCAGTACTTC.

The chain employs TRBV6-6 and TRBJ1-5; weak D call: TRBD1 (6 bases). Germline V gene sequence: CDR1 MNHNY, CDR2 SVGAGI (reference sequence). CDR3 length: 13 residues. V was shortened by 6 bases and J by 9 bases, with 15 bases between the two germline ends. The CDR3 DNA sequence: TGTGCCAGCAGGCCAGGGGACTGGGCGCCCCAGCATTTT. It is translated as CASRPGDWAPQHF.

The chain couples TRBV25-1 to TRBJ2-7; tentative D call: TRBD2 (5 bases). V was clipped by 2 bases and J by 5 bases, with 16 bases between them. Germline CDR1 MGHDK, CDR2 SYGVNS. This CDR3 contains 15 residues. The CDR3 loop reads CASSETFGVIDEQYF. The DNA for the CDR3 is TGTGCCAGCAGTGAAACCTTCGGGGTTATCGACGAGCAGTACTTC.

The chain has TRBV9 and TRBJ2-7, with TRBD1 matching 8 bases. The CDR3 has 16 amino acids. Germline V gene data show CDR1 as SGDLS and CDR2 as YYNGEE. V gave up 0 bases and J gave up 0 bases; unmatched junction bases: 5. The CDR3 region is CASSVGSGGSSYEQYF. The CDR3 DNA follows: TGTGCCAGCAGCGTAGGGTCAGGGGGCAGCTCCTACGAGCAGTACTTC.

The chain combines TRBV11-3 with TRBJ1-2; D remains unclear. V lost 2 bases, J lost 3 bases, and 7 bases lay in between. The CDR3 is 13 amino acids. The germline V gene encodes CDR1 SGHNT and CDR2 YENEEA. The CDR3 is CASSLTEDYGYTF. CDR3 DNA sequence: TGTGCCAGCAGCTTAACGGAGGACTATGGCTACACCTTC. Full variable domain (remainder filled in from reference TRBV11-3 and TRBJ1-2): EAGVVQSPRYKIIEKKQPVAFWCNPISGHNTLYWYLQNLGQGPELLIRYENEEAVDDSQLPKDRFSAERLKGVDSTLKIQPAELGDSAVYLCASSLTEDYGYTFGSGTRLTVV.

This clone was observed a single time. The CDR3 DNA sequence: TGTGCCATTTCGCGGGGACAGCAAGAGACCCAGTACTTC. This translates into CAISRGQQETQYF. The genes are TRBV5-4 and TRBJ2-5, with D possibly matching TRBD1 (7 bases). The V and J ends lost 9 bases and 2 bases respectively, with 14 bases between them. From germline, CDR1 is SGHNT and CDR2 YYREEE (reference sequence). The length of the CDR3 is 13 residues.

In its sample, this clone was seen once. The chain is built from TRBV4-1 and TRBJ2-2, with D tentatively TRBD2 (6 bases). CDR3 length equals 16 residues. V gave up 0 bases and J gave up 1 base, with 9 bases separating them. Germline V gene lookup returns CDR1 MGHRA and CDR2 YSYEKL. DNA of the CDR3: TGCGCCAGCAGCCAAGAGGGGGGAGGGAACACCGGGGAGCTGTTTTTT. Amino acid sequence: CASSQEGGGNTGELFF.

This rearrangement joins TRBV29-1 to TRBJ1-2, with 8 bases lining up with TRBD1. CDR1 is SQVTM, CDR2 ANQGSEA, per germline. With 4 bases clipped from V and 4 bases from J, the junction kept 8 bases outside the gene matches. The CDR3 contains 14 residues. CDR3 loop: CSVGGQGPLYGYTF. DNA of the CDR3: TGCAGCGTTGGAGGACAGGGACCCCTCTATGGCTACACCTTC.

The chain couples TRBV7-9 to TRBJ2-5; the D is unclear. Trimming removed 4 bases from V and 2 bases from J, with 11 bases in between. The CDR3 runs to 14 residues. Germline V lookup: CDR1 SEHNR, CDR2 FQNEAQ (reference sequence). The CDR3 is CASSSGEGQETQYF. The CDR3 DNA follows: TGTGCCAGCAGCTCAGGAGAAGGACAAGAGACCCAGTACTTC.

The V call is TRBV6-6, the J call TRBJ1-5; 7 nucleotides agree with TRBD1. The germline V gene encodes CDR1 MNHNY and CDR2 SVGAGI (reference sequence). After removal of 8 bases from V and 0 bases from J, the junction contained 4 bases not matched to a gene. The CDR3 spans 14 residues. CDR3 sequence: CASAGTVSNQPQHF. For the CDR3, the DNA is TGTGCCAGCGCCGGGACAGTTAGCAATCAGCCCCAGCATTTT.

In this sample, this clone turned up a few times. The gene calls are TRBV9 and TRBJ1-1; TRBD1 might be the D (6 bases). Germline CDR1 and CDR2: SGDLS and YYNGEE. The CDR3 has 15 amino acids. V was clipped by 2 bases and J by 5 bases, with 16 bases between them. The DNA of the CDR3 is TGTGCCAGCAGCGTGGGCTTAGGGGGTAGGACTGAAGCTTTCTTT. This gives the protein CASSVGLGGRTEAFF.

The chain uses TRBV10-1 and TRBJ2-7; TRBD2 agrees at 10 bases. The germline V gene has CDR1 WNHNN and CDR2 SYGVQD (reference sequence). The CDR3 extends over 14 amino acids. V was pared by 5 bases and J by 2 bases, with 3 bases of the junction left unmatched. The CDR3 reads CASSTGTSAYEQYF. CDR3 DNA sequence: TGCGCCAGCAGTACCGGGACTAGCGCCTACGAGCAGTACTTC.

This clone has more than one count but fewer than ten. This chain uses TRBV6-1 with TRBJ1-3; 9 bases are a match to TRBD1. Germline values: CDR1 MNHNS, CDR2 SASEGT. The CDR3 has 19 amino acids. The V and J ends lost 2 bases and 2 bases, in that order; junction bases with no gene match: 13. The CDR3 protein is CASSETAMGQGLPGNTIYF. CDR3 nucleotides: TGTGCCAGCAGTGAAACGGCTATGGGACAGGGTCTTCCTGGAAACACCATATATTTT.

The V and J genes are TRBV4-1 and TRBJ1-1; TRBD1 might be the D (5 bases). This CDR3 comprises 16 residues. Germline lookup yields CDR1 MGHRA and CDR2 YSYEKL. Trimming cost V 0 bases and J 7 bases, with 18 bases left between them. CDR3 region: CASSQDKTKGGVEAFF. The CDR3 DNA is TGCGCCAGCAGCCAAGATAAAACAAAGGGAGGGGTTGAAGCTTTCTTT.

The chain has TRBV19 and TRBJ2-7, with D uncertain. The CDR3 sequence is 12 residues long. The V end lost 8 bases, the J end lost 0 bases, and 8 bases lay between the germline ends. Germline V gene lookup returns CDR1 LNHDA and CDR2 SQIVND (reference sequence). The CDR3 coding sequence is TGTGCCAGTGGGCCGGGCTCCTACGAGCAGTACTTC. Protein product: CASGPGSYEQYF.

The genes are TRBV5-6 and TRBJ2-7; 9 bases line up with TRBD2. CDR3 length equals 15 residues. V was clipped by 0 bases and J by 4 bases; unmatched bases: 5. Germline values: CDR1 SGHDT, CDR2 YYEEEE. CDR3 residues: CASSLGGTSLYEQYF. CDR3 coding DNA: TGTGCCAGCAGCTTGGGTGGGACTAGCTTGTACGAGCAGTACTTC.

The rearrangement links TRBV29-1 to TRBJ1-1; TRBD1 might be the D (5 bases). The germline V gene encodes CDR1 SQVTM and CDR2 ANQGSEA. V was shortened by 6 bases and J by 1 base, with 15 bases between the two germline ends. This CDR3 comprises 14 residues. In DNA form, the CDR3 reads TGCAGCGTCAGAAGATGGGGGTCGAACACTGAAGCTTTCTTT. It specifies CSVRRWGSNTEAFF.

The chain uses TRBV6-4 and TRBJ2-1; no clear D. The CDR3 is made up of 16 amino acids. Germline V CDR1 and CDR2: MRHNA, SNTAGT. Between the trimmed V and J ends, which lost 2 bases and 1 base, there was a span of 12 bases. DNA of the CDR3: TGTGCCAGCAGTGACCGTGTTGCCCGATCCTACAATGAGCAGTTCTTC. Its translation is CASSDRVARSYNEQFF.

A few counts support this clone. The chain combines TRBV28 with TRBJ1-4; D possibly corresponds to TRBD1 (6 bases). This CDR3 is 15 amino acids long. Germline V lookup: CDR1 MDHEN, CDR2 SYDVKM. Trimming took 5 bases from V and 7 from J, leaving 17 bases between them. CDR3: CASSPDSAGVEKLFF. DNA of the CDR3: TGTGCCAGCAGTCCGGACAGCGCGGGGGTTGAAAAACTGTTTTTT.

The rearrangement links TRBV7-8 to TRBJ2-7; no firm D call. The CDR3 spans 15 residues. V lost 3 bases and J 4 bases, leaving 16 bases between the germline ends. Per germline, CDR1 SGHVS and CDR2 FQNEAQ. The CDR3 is CASSFTGSLVYEQYF. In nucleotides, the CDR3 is TGTGCCAGCAGCTTCACCGGGTCCCTTGTATACGAGCAGTACTTC.

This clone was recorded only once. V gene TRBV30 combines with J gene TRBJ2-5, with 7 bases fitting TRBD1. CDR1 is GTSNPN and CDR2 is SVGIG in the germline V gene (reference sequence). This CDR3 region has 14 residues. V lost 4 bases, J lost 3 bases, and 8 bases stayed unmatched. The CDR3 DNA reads TGTGCCTGGACAAGGACAGGTGGTAAAGAGACCCAGTACTTC. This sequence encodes CAWTRTGGKETQYF.

In DNA form, the CDR3 reads TGTGCCAGCAGTTACACCAGGGGCGTAGGGGAGACCCAGTACTTC. This translates into CASSYTRGVGETQYF. The rearrangement joins TRBV6-6 to TRBJ2-5; TRBD1 might be the D (6 bases). The V and J ends lost 2 bases and 5 bases respectively, with 15 bases between them. This CDR3 is built from 15 residues. The V gene's germline CDR1 is MNHNY and CDR2 SVGAGI (reference sequence).

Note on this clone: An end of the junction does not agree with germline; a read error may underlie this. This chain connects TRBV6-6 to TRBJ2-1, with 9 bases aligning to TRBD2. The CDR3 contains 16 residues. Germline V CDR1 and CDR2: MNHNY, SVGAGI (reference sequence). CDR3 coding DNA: TGTGCCAGCAGATACTTAGCGGGAGAAGGGCACAATGAGCAGTTCTTC. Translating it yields CASRYLAGEGHNEQFF.

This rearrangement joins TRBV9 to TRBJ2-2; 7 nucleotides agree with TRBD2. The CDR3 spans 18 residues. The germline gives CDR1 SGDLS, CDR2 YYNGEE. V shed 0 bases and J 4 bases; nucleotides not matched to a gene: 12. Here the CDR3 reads CASSVGLATGGLTGELFF. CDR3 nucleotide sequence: TGTGCCAGCAGCGTAGGCCTAGCCACGGGAGGTCTCACCGGGGAGCTGTTTTTT.